The source of this T cell receptor (beta chain) is a study of stem cell transplantation in POMP-related autoinflammatory disease. Turning to the study itself: The study hypothesized thymoproteasome defects skew the TRB repertoire via impaired CD8+ selection. Before transplant: CD4+ naive skewing, low CD8+ proportions, reduced cytokine secretion.

This table comes from immunoSEQ multiplex PCR, and its TCRdb copy is limited to in-frame clones, with some not included. Of some 68,000 clones in the sample, approximately 91% are singletons; the top ten hold about 0.71%. Comments on this clone: What it binds is unknown.

V was cut by 4 bases and J by 0 bases, with 10 bases left in between. This CDR3 comprises 15 residues. Germline CDR1 and CDR2: LGHDT and YNNKEL (reference sequence). Study outcomes and limitations: In patients with PRAID, every analyzed T-cell subset tended to show lower diversity and higher clonality. In PRAID patients, the number of distinct TRB V-J gene pairings was restricted.

The specimen was CD4+ T cells from PBMCs, collected after stem cell transplantation. This TCR came from a human patient with POMP-related autoinflammation and immune dysregulation (PRAID). Some T cells may be provided by the graft donor. This sequence joins TRBV3-1 (or the pseudogene TRBV3-2) and TRBJ2-1; a weak D match, TRBD1 (6 bases). This CDR3 reads CASSPEGVSYNEQFF. CDR3 nucleotides: TGTGCCAGCAGCCCCGAGGGGGTCTCCTACAATGAGCAGTTCTTC.